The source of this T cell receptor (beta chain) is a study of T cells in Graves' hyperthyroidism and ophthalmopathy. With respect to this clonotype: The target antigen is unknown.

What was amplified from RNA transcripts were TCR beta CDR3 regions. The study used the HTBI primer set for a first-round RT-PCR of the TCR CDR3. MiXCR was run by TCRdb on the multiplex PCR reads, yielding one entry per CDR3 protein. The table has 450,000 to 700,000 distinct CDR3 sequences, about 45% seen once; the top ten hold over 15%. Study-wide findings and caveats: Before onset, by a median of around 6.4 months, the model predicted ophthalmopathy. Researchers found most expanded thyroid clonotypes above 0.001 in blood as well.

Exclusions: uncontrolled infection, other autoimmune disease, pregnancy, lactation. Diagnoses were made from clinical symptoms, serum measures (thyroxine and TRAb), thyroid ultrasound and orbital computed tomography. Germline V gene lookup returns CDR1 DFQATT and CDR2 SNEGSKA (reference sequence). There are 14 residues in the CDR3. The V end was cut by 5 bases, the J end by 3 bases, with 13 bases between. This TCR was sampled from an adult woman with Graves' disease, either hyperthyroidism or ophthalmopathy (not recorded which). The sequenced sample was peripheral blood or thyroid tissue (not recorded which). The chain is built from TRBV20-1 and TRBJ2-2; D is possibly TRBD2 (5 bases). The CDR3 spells CSAALTRDTGELFF. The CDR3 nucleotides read TGCAGTGCTGCCCTTACGAGGGACACCGGGGAGCTGTTTTTT.